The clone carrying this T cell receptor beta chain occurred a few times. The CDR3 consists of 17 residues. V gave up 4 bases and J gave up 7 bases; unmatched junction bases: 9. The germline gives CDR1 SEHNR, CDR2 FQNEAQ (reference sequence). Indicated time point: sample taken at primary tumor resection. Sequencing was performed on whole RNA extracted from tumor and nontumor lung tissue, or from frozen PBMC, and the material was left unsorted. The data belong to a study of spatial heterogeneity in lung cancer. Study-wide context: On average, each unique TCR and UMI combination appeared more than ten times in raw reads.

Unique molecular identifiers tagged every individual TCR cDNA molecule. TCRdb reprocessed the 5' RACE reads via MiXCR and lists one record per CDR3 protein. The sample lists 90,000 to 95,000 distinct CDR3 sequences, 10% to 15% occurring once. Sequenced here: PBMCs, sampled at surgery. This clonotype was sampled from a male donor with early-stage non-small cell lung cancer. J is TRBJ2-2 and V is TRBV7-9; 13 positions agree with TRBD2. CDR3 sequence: CASSSGTSGMEVGELFF. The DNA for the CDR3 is TGTGCCAGCAGCTCCGGGACTAGCGGGATGGAGGTCGGGGAGCTGTTTTTT.